These T cell receptor beta chains were read from a single sample in a study of T cell responses to AZD1222 COVID-19 vaccine. Clones were sequenced by immunoSEQ multiplex PCR, and TCRdb holds only the in-frame ones, with some missing. The sample contains over 100,000 clones, around 90% of which appear only once. The specimen was peripheral blood, collected on day 0 of AZD1222 vaccination. These receptors were taken from an adult in good health. Each CDR3 is given with its conserved first and last residue. The D gene is left open where the match is weak. A row's size may be missing; if present it is once, few, many or a size class.

v_gene	j_gene	abundance	d_gene	CDR3aa	CDR3nt
TRBV6-6	TRBJ1-5	NA	NA	CASTERGAQPQHF	TGTGCCAGCACCGAGAGGGGAGCGCAGCCCCAGCATTTT
TRBV21-1	TRBJ2-4	NA	NA	CASRSPGGRIVIQYF	TGTGCCAGCAGGAGCCCCGGGGGTAGGATAGTCATTCAGTACTTC
TRBV3-1/TRBV3-2	TRBJ2-3	NA	NA	CASSQGTADTQYF	TGTGCCAGCAGCCAAGGGACGGCAGATACGCAGTATTTT
TRBV4-3	TRBJ2-2	NA	TRBD1	CASSQTNRDRGYTGELFF	TGCGCCAGCAGCCAGACTAACCGGGACAGGGGATACACCGGGGAGCTGTTTTTT
TRBV28	TRBJ1-5	NA	TRBD1	CASSLSKGARGIQPQHF	TGTGCCAGCAGTTTAAGTAAGGGGGCAAGAGGGATCCAGCCCCAGCATTTT
TRBV7-2	TRBJ1-3	NA	NA	CASSLEPGNTIYF	TGTGCCAGCAGCTTGGAGCCAGGAAACACCATATATTTT
TRBV5-4	TRBJ2-7	medium-sized	NA	CASSLAEGAYEQYF	TGTGCCAGCAGCTTGGCGGAGGGGGCCTACGAGCAGTACTTC
TRBV5-6	TRBJ2-7	once	NA	CASSSYRVGLVEQYF	TGTGCCAGCAGCTCATACAGGGTTGGGTTGGTCGAGCAGTACTTC
TRBV29-1	TRBJ2-3	few	NA	CSVDPTETTDTQYF	TGCAGCGTTGATCCGACGGAAACCACAGATACGCAGTATTTT
TRBV9	TRBJ1-1	NA	NA	CASSVVDRNTEAFF	TGTGCCAGCAGCGTAGTGGACAGGAACACTGAAGCTTTCTTT
TRBV23-1	TRBJ1-5	NA	NA	CASRQGKANQPQHF	TGCGCCAGCAGACAGGGCAAGGCCAATCAGCCCCAGCATTTT
TRBV28	TRBJ2-3	NA	TRBD2	CASDTGRRVADTQYF	TGTGCCAGCGACACCGGGAGGAGGGTTGCAGATACGCAGTATTTT
TRBV19	TRBJ2-3	NA	NA	CASSTGLIGTDTQYF	TGTGCCAGTAGTACCGGGCTGATCGGCACAGATACGCAGTATTTT
TRBV24-1	TRBJ2-1	NA	TRBD2	CATSDPRIAGGPVDEQFF	TGTGCCACCAGTGACCCACGCATAGCGGGGGGGCCGGTGGATGAGCAGTTCTTC
TRBV7-3	TRBJ2-3	NA	TRBD2	CASSSGLAGTADTQYF	TGTGCCAGCAGCTCGGGACTAGCGGGGACGGCAGATACGCAGTATTTT
TRBV6-6	TRBJ1-4	NA	NA	CASSGPEKLFF	TGTGCCAGCAGCGGACCGGAAAAACTGTTTTTT
TRBV6-6	TRBJ1-1	NA	NA	CASSLEFTEAFF	TGTGCCAGCAGCTTGGAATTTACTGAAGCTTTCTTT
TRBV5-1	TRBJ2-7	NA	NA	CASSLGGGSSYEQYF	TGCGCCAGCAGCTTGGGAGGGGGGAGCTCCTACGAGCAGTACTTC
TRBV28	TRBJ1-5	NA	NA	CASSLSLGSNQPQHF	TGTGCCAGCAGCCTTTCCCTGGGGAGCAATCAGCCCCAGCATTTT
TRBV7-8	TRBJ2-2	few	NA	CASSLNRVLTGELFF	TGTGCCAGCAGCTTGAACAGGGTATTAACCGGGGAGCTGTTTTTT
TRBV7-7	TRBJ2-2	NA	NA	CASSLAATTNTGELFF	TGTGCTAGCAGCTTAGCCGCGACAACGAACACCGGGGAGCTGTTTTTT
TRBV19	TRBJ2-4	NA	NA	CASSIGADPLNIQYF	TGTGCCAGTAGTATAGGCGCGGACCCTCTAAACATTCAGTACTTC
TRBV24-1	TRBJ1-4	NA	TRBD1	CATSDSGQGNEKLFF	TGTGCCACCAGTGACTCGGGACAGGGGAATGAAAAACTGTTTTTT
TRBV27	TRBJ2-7	NA	TRBD2	CASMSGNSYEQYF	TGTGCCAGCATGAGCGGGAATTCCTACGAGCAGTACTTC
TRBV5-4	TRBJ1-2	NA	NA	CASSLSQGIYGYTF	TGTGCCAGCAGCTTGTCCCAGGGGATATATGGCTACACCTTC
TRBV10-3	TRBJ1-2	NA	NA	CAISGVQYGYTF	TGTGCCATCTCGGGCGTCCAATATGGCTACACCTTC
TRBV4-2	TRBJ2-7	NA	NA	CASSQDRASAGSEQYF	TGTGCCAGCAGCCAAGATAGGGCCAGCGCAGGTAGCGAGCAGTACTTC
TRBV4-3	TRBJ2-4	NA	TRBD2	CASSQARTGLATYLAKNIQYF	TGCGCCAGCAGCCAAGCTCGAACGGGACTAGCCACGTACTTAGCCAAAAACATTCAGTACTTC
TRBV3-1/TRBV3-2	TRBJ1-3	NA	NA	CASTPFGADLSGNTIYF	TGTGCCAGCACCCCTTTCGGGGCAGACCTCTCTGGAAACACCATATATTTT
TRBV4-1	TRBJ2-5	NA	TRBD2	CASSERLAGDPLQETQYF	TGCGCCAGCAGCGAACGACTAGCGGGCGACCCCCTTCAAGAGACCCAGTACTTC
TRBV19	TRBJ1-2	NA	TRBD1	CASSTDRGFNYGYTF	TGTGCCAGTAGTACCGACAGGGGATTTAACTATGGCTACACCTTC
TRBV7-9	TRBJ2-7	NA	TRBD1	CASSQRWDRVSEQYF	TGTGCCAGCAGCCAGCGTTGGGACAGGGTCTCCGAGCAGTACTTC
TRBV15	TRBJ1-5	NA	NA	CATSVEGLSNQPQHF	TGTGCCACCAGTGTTGAAGGTTTAAGCAATCAGCCCCAGCATTTT
TRBV28	TRBJ2-7	NA	NA	CASSGGDRLNSYEQYF	TGTGCCAGCAGTGGGGGGGACAGACTAAACTCCTACGAGCAGTACTTC
TRBV19	TRBJ2-7	NA	NA	CASSPAVQTYEQYF	TGTGCCAGTAGTCCCGCAGTACAAACCTACGAGCAGTACTTC
TRBV19	TRBJ2-3	NA	NA	CASSIRADTQYF	TGTGCCAGTAGTATTCGGGCAGATACGCAGTATTTT
TRBV30	TRBJ1-6	NA	NA	CAWSVKGYNSPLHF	TGTGCCTGGAGTGTCAAGGGGTACAATTCACCCCTCCACTTT
TRBV6-5	TRBJ1-1	NA	TRBD1	CASSYHHDRAITEAFF	TGTGCCAGCAGTTACCACCACGACAGGGCAATCACTGAAGCTTTCTTT
TRBV11-2	TRBJ2-7	NA	TRBD1	CASRLGQESYEQYF	TGTGCCAGCAGACTAGGACAGGAGTCCTACGAGCAGTACTTC
TRBV13	TRBJ1-6	NA	NA	CASNRGRSLNSPLHF	TGTGCCAGCAATCGCGGACGATCTCTTAATTCACCCCTCCACTTT
TRBV28	TRBJ2-1	NA	TRBD1	CASSPPSGRGHYNEQFF	TGTGCCAGCAGCCCCCCCTCCGGCAGGGGGCATTACAATGAGCAGTTCTTC
TRBV6-2/TRBV6-3	TRBJ1-2	NA	NA	CASTPRAGAGNYGYTF	TGTGCCAGCACCCCCCGGGCAGGGGCCGGTAACTATGGCTACACCTTC
TRBV11-1	TRBJ2-2	NA	NA	CASSFRAGTGELFF	TGTGCCAGCAGCTTCCGGGCGGGCACCGGGGAGCTGTTTTTT
TRBV12-3/TRBV12-4	TRBJ1-1	NA	NA	CASSLNGGTEAFF	TGTGCCAGCAGTTTAAACGGAGGAACTGAAGCTTTCTTT
TRBV27	TRBJ2-7	few	NA	CASSLEGQYEQYF	TGTGCCAGCAGTTTGGAGGGACAGTACGAGCAGTACTTC
TRBV5-1	TRBJ2-1	NA	NA	CASSLGSGSYNEQFF	TGCGCCAGCAGCTTGGGATCGGGATCCTACAATGAGCAGTTCTTC
TRBV5-6	TRBJ2-1	NA	NA	CASSLYNEQFF	TGTGCCAGCAGCTTGTACAATGAGCAGTTCTTC
TRBV7-2	TRBJ2-5	NA	TRBD2	CASSTTSGAQETQYF	TGTGCCAGCAGCACCACTAGCGGAGCTCAAGAGACCCAGTACTTC